One and the same sample provided the 19 T cell receptor beta chains below, sequenced in a study of T cell responses to AZD1222 COVID-19 vaccine (dated by TCRdb to about 2021). This specimen's time point label, per the study, means: about 28 days (+/-7) after the second vaccine dose. Receptor amplification or capture employed the immunoSEQ multiplex PCR assay. Imported from immuneACCESS, the table was reduced by TCRdb to in-frame sequences with V and J called. These copies leave out some clones; in studies compared against another copy, an unresolved V gene accounts for under half, and the cause of the remainder is not known. This sample gives 100,000 or so clones in total; 75% to 90% of them show up just once. The ten most abundant clones make up approximately 45% of the sample. Source: peripheral blood, taken 28 days after the second AZD1222 dose. These receptors were obtained from an adult who received the AZD1222 COVID-19 vaccine.

J is TRBJ1-5 and V is TRBV7-5. TRBV7-5 is tagged as a pseudogene. The CDR3 runs to 15 residues. Here the CDR3 DNA reads TGTGCCAGAAGTCAACAGGGACTGGGGGCTGAGCCCCAGCATTTT. Encoded protein: CARSQQGLGAEPQHF.

For this clone: At one end the junction does not follow the germline gene, possibly because of a read error. The rearrangement uses TRBV25-1 and TRBJ2-7, with D hard to call. The CDR3 has 9 residues. CDR1 and CDR2 from the germline V gene are MGHDK and SYGVNS. CDR3 region: CASSDSDRF. CDR3 coding DNA: TGTGCCAGCAGTGATTCAGACCGCTTC.

CDR3 residues: CASSPTRETQYF. In DNA form, the CDR3 reads TGTGCCAGCAGCCCAACAAGGGAGACCCAGTACTTC. This chain connects TRBV7-9 to TRBJ2-5, with D unresolved. V dropped 5 bases and J dropped 5 bases, with 9 bases sitting between them. Germline CDR1 SEHNR, CDR2 FQNEAQ (reference sequence). There are 12 residues in the CDR3.

This rearrangement joins TRBV30 to TRBJ1-5, with unresolved D. V was clipped by 0 bases and J by 2 bases, with 8 bases between them. Germline CDR1 GTSNPN, CDR2 SVGIG (reference sequence). The CDR3 has 14 residues. CDR3 nucleotides: TGTGCCTGGAGTGTACGTTTAGGCAATCAGCCCCAGCATTTT. This translates into CAWSVRLGNQPQHF.

The V gene is TRBV10-3, the J gene TRBJ1-5, with D perhaps TRBD1 (5 bases). Trimming shortened V by 2 bases and J by 7 bases, and 15 bases separated the two germline ends. Germline CDR1 ENHRY, CDR2 SYGVKD. This CDR3 spans 15 amino acids. The CDR3 nucleotides are TGTGCCATCAGTGAGGAGGTTGGGACCCTCCAGCCCCAGCATTTT. Amino acids: CAISEEVGTLQPQHF.

The V and J genes are TRBV28 and TRBJ1-4; no firm D call. Germline CDR1 reads MDHEN; CDR2 reads SYDVKM. The CDR3 has 14 residues. The V end lost 5 bases, the J end lost 2 bases, and 9 bases lay between the germline ends. The CDR3 sequence: CASSGYGTNEKLFF. Here the CDR3 DNA reads TGTGCCAGCAGTGGGTACGGTACTAATGAAAAACTGTTTTTT.

The rearrangement joins TRBV19 to TRBJ1-1; D not resolved. The V end lost 6 bases, the J end lost 1 base, and 12 bases lay between the germline ends. Germline values: CDR1 LNHDA, CDR2 SQIVND (reference sequence). The CDR3 has 14 amino acids. This CDR3 reads CASSDFISNTEAFF. The CDR3 DNA sequence: TGTGCCAGTAGCGACTTTATCTCGAACACTGAAGCTTTCTTT. Complete variable domain (other parts from reference TRBV19 and TRBJ1-1): DGGITQSPKYLFRKEGQNVTLSCEQNLNHDAMYWYRQDPGQGLRLIYYSQIVNDFQKGDIAEGYSVSREKKESFPLTVTSAQKNPTAFYLCASSDFISNTEAFFGQGTRLTVV.

The chain recombines TRBV7-8 with TRBJ1-5; 9 nucleotides agree with TRBD1. Germline-derived CDR1 and CDR2 are SGHVS and FQNEAQ. The junction had 6 bases not matched to a gene; V was cut back by 6 bases and J by 3 bases. The CDR3 is 15 residues long. CDR3 sequence reads: CASRAGTGFNQPQHF. DNA of the CDR3: TGTGCCAGCAGAGCCGGGACAGGGTTCAATCAGCCCCAGCATTTT.

This chain connects TRBV11-2 to TRBJ2-7; D uncertain. V lost 0 bases and J 9 bases, leaving 6 bases between the germline ends. The CDR3 extends over 11 amino acids. Germline CDR1 SGHAT, CDR2 FQNNGV. CDR3 sequence reads: CASSLDFMQYF. The CDR3 DNA reads as TGTGCCAGCAGCTTAGATTTTATGCAGTACTTC.

This clone was detected only a few times. This rearrangement joins TRBV30 to TRBJ2-7; D call uncertain. Germline V gives CDR1 GTSNPN, CDR2 SVGIG (reference sequence). The V gene lost 7 bases and the J gene lost 3 bases, with 13 bases spanning the gap. The CDR3 totals 12 residues. The CDR3 nucleotides read TGTGCCTCACAAGGGCGGAGCTACGAGCAGTACTTC. The encoded protein is CASQGRSYEQYF.

CDR3 loop: CASSLGQGRSEQFF. The CDR3 nucleotides are TGTGCCAGCAGCTTAGGACAGGGAAGAAGTGAGCAGTTCTTC. This rearrangement joins TRBV11-2 to TRBJ2-1; TRBD1 matches at 7 bases. CDR3 size: 14 residues. The trim removed 1 base at V and 9 bases at J, leaving 6 bases unmatched. Germline assignment: CDR1 SGHAT and CDR2 FQNNGV.

The rearrangement joins TRBV15 to TRBJ2-7; perhaps TRBD1 as D (6 bases). Germline lookup yields CDR1 LNHNV and CDR2 YYDKDF (reference sequence). With 2 bases removed from V and 6 bases from J, the gap between germline ends came to 14 bases. The CDR3 is made up of 14 amino acids. This CDR3 reads CATSRPWVGGEQYF. Here the CDR3 DNA reads TGTGCCACCAGCAGACCCTGGGTAGGGGGCGAGCAGTACTTC.

The V call is TRBV5-1, the J call TRBJ1-3, with D possibly TRBD1 on 5 matching bases. V lost 0 bases to trimming and J lost 4 bases, with 11 bases between them. The CDR3 totals 15 residues. CDR1 SGHRS and CDR2 YFSETQ come from the germline V gene. In DNA form, the CDR3 reads TGCGCCAGCAGCTTGGGCCAGGGAACAGGAAACACCATATATTTT. It yields the protein CASSLGQGTGNTIYF. The complete variable domain, with remaining parts taken from reference TRBV5-1 and TRBJ1-3, reads KAGVTQTPRYLIKTRGQQVTLSCSPISGHRSVSWYQQTPGQGLQFLFEYFSETQRNKGNFPGRFSGRQFSNSRSEMNVSTLELGDSALYLCASSLGQGTGNTIYFGEGSWLTVV.

The gene calls are TRBV28 and TRBJ2-6, with 8 bases fitting TRBD1. From germline, CDR1 is MDHEN and CDR2 SYDVKM. The V segment lost 8 bases and the J segment 1 base; nucleotides outside the gene matches: 7. The CDR3 spans 16 residues. The CDR3 sequence: CASRGQGVSGANVLTF. The CDR3 DNA reads as TGTGCCAGCCGAGGACAGGGAGTTTCTGGGGCCAACGTCCTGACTTTC.

The V call is TRBV28, the J call TRBJ2-5, with TRBD2 as a possible D gene (5 bases). In germline, CDR1 is MDHEN, CDR2 SYDVKM. The CDR3 is made up of 16 amino acids. Trimming left V 3 bases short and J 13 bases short, with 27 bases between. This CDR3 is CASSFDASGCPQPTYF. The CDR3 DNA follows: TGTGCCAGCAGTTTTGACGCGAGCGGATGTCCCCAACCCACGTACTTC. Supplemented by reference TRBV28 and TRBJ2-5, the full variable domain reads DVKVTQSSRYLVKRTGEKVFLECVQDMDHENMFWYRQDPGLGLRLIYFSYDVKMKEKGDIPEGYSVSREKKERFSLILESASTNQTSMYLCASSFDASGCPQPTYFGPGTRLLVL.

The J gene is TRBJ2-7, the V gene TRBV10-1; TRBD2 matches 9 bases. Germline-derived CDR1 and CDR2 are WNHNN and SYGVQD (reference sequence). This CDR3 contains 13 residues. The J segment lost 2 bases and the V segment lost 6 bases, leaving 2 bases of the junction unmatched. Here the CDR3 reads CASRTSGAYEQYF. For the CDR3, the DNA is TGCGCCAGCAGGACTAGCGGAGCCTACGAGCAGTACTTC.

The chain recombines TRBV9 with TRBJ1-4, with a tentative D call TRBD1 (5 bases). CDR3 length: 15 amino acids. Between the trimmed V and J ends, which lost 3 bases and 4 bases, there was a span of 13 bases. Germline values: CDR1 SGDLS, CDR2 YYNGEE. Written as DNA, the CDR3 is TGTGCCAGCAGCGGTCGGGACGCATATAATGAAAAACTGTTTTTT. It encodes CASSGRDAYNEKLFF.

The count of this clone is one. V usage is TRBV28 and J usage is TRBJ2-7, with D perhaps matching TRBD1 (5 bases). The germline V gene encodes CDR1 MDHEN and CDR2 SYDVKM. Trimming removed 5 bases from V and 6 bases from J, with 8 bases in between. This CDR3 region has 11 residues. The CDR3 DNA is TGTGCCAGCAGTCACCAGGGCGAGCAGTACTTC. Translating gives CASSHQGEQYF.

In DNA, the CDR3 is TGTGCCAGCAGTTTATGGGGAGGGAACCCAGAGACCCAGTACTTC. Translation: CASSLWGGNPETQYF. The chain joins TRBV27 to TRBJ2-5, with 7 bases aligning to TRBD2. CDR3 size: 15 residues. V dropped 1 base and J dropped 4; count of bases not matched to a gene: 6. Germline V gene lookup returns CDR1 MNHEY and CDR2 SMNVEV (reference sequence).